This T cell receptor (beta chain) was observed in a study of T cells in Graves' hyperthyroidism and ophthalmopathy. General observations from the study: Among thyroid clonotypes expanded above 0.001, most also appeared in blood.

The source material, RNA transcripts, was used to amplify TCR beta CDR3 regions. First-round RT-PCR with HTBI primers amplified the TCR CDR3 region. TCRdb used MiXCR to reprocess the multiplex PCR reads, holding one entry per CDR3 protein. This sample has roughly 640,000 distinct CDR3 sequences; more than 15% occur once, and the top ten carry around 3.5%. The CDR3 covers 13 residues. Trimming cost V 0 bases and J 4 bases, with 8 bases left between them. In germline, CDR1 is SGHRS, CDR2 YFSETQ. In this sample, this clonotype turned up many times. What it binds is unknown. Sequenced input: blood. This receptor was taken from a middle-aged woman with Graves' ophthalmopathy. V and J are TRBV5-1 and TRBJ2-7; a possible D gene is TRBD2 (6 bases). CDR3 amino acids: CASSLAREYEQYF. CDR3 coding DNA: TGCGCCAGCAGCTTGGCCCGGGAGTACGAGCAGTACTTC.